This TCR beta chain was obtained from a study of cytomegalovirus exposure and HLA in healthy donors. In regard to this clone: The antigen remains unidentified.

Study-level findings and limits: In a later analysis, around 18,000 TCR beta sequences were associated with HLA alleles at 0.05 false discovery rate. Immune exposure data for these donors was limited to CMV serostatus. Follow-up analysis seemed to connect common viral pathogens with several of the most significant clusters identified. Later analysis showed most CMV-associated TCR beta chains appearing HLA-restricted.

The study ran its PCR with 60 Vbeta and 13 Jbeta primers. TCRdb's table, derived via immunoSEQ multiplex PCR, lists solely in-frame clones and lacks some. The sample lists about 26,000 clones; 70% were seen once. This CDR3 comprises 14 residues. Germline V gene sequence: CDR1 SGHRS, CDR2 YFSETQ. Between the trimmed V and J ends, which lost 0 bases and 2 bases, there was a span of 9 bases. Material: PBMCs. This rearrangement joins TRBV5-1 to TRBJ2-7; the D gene is possibly TRBD2 (5 bases). The receptor was derived from a woman aged 45-60 years in good health and CMV-seronegative. The CDR3 region is CASSLAGLPYEQYF. In DNA, the CDR3 is TGCGCCAGCAGCTTGGCGGGATTACCCTACGAGCAGTACTTC.